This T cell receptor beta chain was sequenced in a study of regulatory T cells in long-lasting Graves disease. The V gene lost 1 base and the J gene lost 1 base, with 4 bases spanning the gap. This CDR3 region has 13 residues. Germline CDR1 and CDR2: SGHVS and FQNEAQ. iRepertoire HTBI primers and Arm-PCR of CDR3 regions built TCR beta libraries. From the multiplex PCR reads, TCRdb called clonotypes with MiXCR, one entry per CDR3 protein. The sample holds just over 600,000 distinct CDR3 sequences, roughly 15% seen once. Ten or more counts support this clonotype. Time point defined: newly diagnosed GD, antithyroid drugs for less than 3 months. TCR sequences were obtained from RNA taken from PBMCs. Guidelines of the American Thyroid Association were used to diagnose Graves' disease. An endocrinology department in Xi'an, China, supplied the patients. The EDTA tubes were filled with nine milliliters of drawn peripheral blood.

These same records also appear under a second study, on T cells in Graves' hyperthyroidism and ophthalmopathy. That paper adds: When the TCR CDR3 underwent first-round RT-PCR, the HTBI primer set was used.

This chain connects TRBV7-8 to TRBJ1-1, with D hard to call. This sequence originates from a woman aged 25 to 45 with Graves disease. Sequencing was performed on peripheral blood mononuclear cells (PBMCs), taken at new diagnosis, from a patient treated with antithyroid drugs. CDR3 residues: CASSLVKNTEAFF. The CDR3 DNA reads TGTGCCAGCAGCTTAGTGAAGAACACTGAAGCTTTCTTT.